This passage covers 18 T cell receptor beta chains from one sample sequenced in a study of cytomegalovirus exposure and HLA in healthy donors (dated by TCRdb to about 2017). The library relied on the immunoSEQ multiplex PCR assay. The multiplex PCR relied on a mix of 60 forward primers for TCR Vbeta segments and 13 reverse primers for TCR Jbeta segments. In its TCRdb copy, this immuneACCESS table keeps in-frame sequences only and misses some clones. Where compared with another copy, unresolved V genes explain less than half of these, and the others have no known cause. The sample table lists around 150,000 clones, more than 60% of them with a count of one. The biggest ten clones account for roughly 12% of the sample. The source material was PBMCs. These receptor sequences come from a man between 18 and 29 years old in good health and CMV-seropositive.

As concerns this clone: Germline is not matched at one junction end, which may reflect a read error. This rearrangement joins TRBV6-5 to TRBJ2-7; D gene unclear. CDR1 is MNHEY and CDR2 is SVGAGI in the germline V gene. The CDR3 runs to 11 residues. The DNA of the CDR3 is TGTGCCAGCAGTTACTCCAACGAGCAGTACTTC. Encoded protein: CASSYSNEQYF.

Concerning this clone: One end of the junction is discordant with germline, which a read error may explain. The CDR3 loop is CASSLGTSGYNEQFF. The CDR3 nucleotides read TGTGCTAGCAGCTTAGGGACTAGCGGCTACAATGAGCAGTTCTTC. The rearrangement links TRBV7-7 to TRBJ2-1; TRBD2 agrees at 11 bases. This CDR3 is built from 15 residues. Germline assignment: CDR1 SSHAT and CDR2 FNYEAQ (reference sequence).

V and J are TRBV11-2 and TRBJ1-1, with TRBD1 matching 8 bases. Germline CDR1 reads SGHAT; CDR2 reads FQNNGV. The V and J ends lost 4 bases and 5 bases, in that order; junction bases with no gene match: 6. The CDR3 is made up of 14 amino acids. The CDR3 is CASSSIRGRTEAFF. DNA of the CDR3: TGTGCCAGCAGCTCAATCAGGGGGCGGACTGAAGCTTTCTTT.

This clone was seen only once. V and J are TRBV5-5 and TRBJ1-4; 8 bases match TRBD1. The germline gives CDR1 SGHKS, CDR2 YYEKEE (reference sequence). The CDR3 runs 14 residues. V trimming: 4 bases; J trimming: 7 bases; junction bases outside the gene matches: 6. The CDR3 here is CASSQDRGSEKLFF. The CDR3 bases are TGTGCCAGCAGCCAAGACAGGGGTTCTGAAAAACTGTTTTTT.

The V and J genes are TRBV9 and TRBJ2-1; the match to TRBD2 covers 14 bases. This CDR3 has 19 residues. The V and J ends lost 4 bases and 3 bases, in that order; junction bases with no gene match: 12. Germline V gene sequence: CDR1 SGDLS, CDR2 YYNGEE. Here the CDR3 DNA reads TGTGCCAGCAGCACATCCAGTACGACTAGCGGGAGGGACTACAATGAGCAGTTCTTC. It codes for CASSTSSTTSGRDYNEQFF.

The chain uses TRBV27 and TRBJ1-1; 7 bases fit TRBD1. Trimming at V came to 6 bases and at J to 5 bases, leaving 6 bases not matched to a gene. This CDR3 is built from 13 residues. Germline V CDR1 and CDR2: MNHEY, SMNVEV (reference sequence). In DNA, the CDR3 is TGTGCCAGCAGCCCACAGGGGTCTACTGAAGCTTTCTTT. It codes for CASSPQGSTEAFF.

V usage is TRBV28 and J usage is TRBJ2-3, with 12 bases aligning to TRBD2. The V gene's germline CDR1 is MDHEN and CDR2 SYDVKM. The CDR3 length is 17 residues. Germline trimming cut 5 bases from V and 5 bases from J; bases unmatched to any gene: 11. The CDR3 here is CASSPYPGTSGRDTQYF. The CDR3 bases are TGTGCCAGCAGTCCATACCCGGGGACTAGCGGGCGAGATACGCAGTATTTT.

This rearrangement joins TRBV28 to TRBJ1-3; 7 nucleotides align to TRBD1. The length of the CDR3 is 15 residues. With V trimmed by 5 bases and J by 3 bases, 7 bases remained unmatched. Germline V gives CDR1 MDHEN, CDR2 SYDVKM. The chain's CDR3 is CASSPRGIGGNTIYF. As DNA, the CDR3 is TGTGCCAGCAGTCCCAGGGGGATAGGTGGAAACACCATATATTTT.

The chain joins TRBV28 to TRBJ1-1, with 12 nucleotides matching TRBD1. CDR1 and CDR2 from the germline V gene are MDHEN and SYDVKM. V lost 6 bases to trimming and J lost 5 bases; unmatched junction nucleotides: 13. The CDR3 has 17 amino acids. The CDR3 loop reads CASSPRDRGRGETEAFF. The DNA for the CDR3 is TGTGCCAGCAGCCCCCGGGACAGGGGGCGGGGGGAGACTGAAGCTTTCTTT. The full variable domain, with the rest looked up from reference TRBV28 and TRBJ1-1, is DVKVTQSSRYLVKRTGEKVFLECVQDMDHENMFWYRQDPGLGLRLIYFSYDVKMKEKGDIPEGYSVSREKKERFSLILESASTNQTSMYLCASSPRDRGRGETEAFFGQGTRLTVV.

The chain recombines TRBV5-1 with TRBJ1-4; 10 positions agree with TRBD1. V lost 4 bases and J lost 0; bases outside the gene matches: 3. The CDR3 is 16 amino acids. The germline gives CDR1 SGHRS, CDR2 YFSETQ. CDR3 DNA sequence: TGCGCCAGCAGCCCGGGACAGGGGACAACTAATGAAAAACTGTTTTTT. This translates into CASSPGQGTTNEKLFF.

The table lists this clone with many counts. This chain links TRBV4-2 with TRBJ2-7; 7 nucleotides match TRBD2. After removal of 1 base from V and 4 bases from J, the junction contained 7 bases not matched to a gene. Germline CDR1 reads LGHNA; CDR2 reads YNFKEQ. The length of the CDR3 is 15 residues. CDR3 sequence (DNA): TGTGCCAGCAGCCAAGTGGCGGGAGCGGGTTACGAGCAGTACTTC. It codes for CASSQVAGAGYEQYF.

The rearrangement uses TRBV7-2 and TRBJ1-1, with D possibly matching TRBD1 (6 bases). The CDR3 covers 15 residues. The V gene lost 4 bases and the J gene lost 1 base, with 13 bases spanning the gap. Germline V gives CDR1 SGHTA, CDR2 FQGNSA. In DNA form, the CDR3 reads TGTGCCAGCAGCTCCTACAGGGTACAGAACACTGAAGCTTTCTTT. The encoded protein is CASSSYRVQNTEAFF.

The chain recombines TRBV27 with TRBJ2-7; TRBD2 matches at 10 bases. J gave up 5 bases and V 7 bases, and 8 bases lay outside the gene matches. Per germline, CDR1 MNHEY and CDR2 SMNVEV (reference sequence). This CDR3 has 14 amino acids. CDR3: CASKIALAGDEQYF. CDR3 DNA sequence: TGTGCCAGCAAAATCGCCCTAGCGGGAGACGAGCAGTACTTC.

The genes are TRBV30 and TRBJ2-7; TRBD1 is a possible D gene (6 bases). The CDR3 loop spans 15 amino acids. Trimming cost V 0 bases and J 6 bases, with 18 bases left between them. Germline assignment: CDR1 GTSNPN and CDR2 SVGIG (reference sequence). The CDR3 DNA reads TGTGCCTGGAGTGTGGGCCCGCAGGGGTTGGGCGAGCAGTACTTC. As protein: CAWSVGPQGLGEQYF.

The gene calls are TRBV10-3 and TRBJ2-1; 8 bases fit TRBD1. This CDR3 has 13 amino acids. The trim removed 10 bases at V and 4 bases at J, leaving 6 bases unmatched. The germline V gene has CDR1 ENHRY and CDR2 SYGVKD. This chain's CDR3 is CASHDRGYNEQFF. The CDR3 bases are TGTGCCAGCCATGACAGGGGATACAATGAGCAGTTCTTC.

This clone was found a few times. The chain carries TRBV29-1 and TRBJ1-1, with D perhaps TRBD1 (6 bases). CDR1 and CDR2 from the germline V gene are SQVTM and ANQGSEA. CDR3 length: 13 residues. V dropped 4 bases and J dropped 2 bases, with 11 bases sitting between them. The CDR3 DNA follows: TGCAGCGTTGGGGAAGGGGGTAACACTGAAGCTTTCTTT. It specifies CSVGEGGNTEAFF.

The CDR3 DNA follows: TGTGCCAGCAGCTTCAAAGAGACCCAGTACTTC. This codes for CASSFKETQYF. The chain employs TRBV11-2 and TRBJ2-5; D gene ambiguous. V shed 3 bases and J shed 3 bases, with 2 bases lying between them. Germline CDR1 and CDR2: SGHAT and FQNNGV. This CDR3 region has 11 residues.

The CDR3 is CASSNRGNQPQHF. The DNA for the CDR3 is TGTGCCAGCAGTAACAGAGGCAATCAGCCCCAGCATTTT. The V and J genes are TRBV6-1 and TRBJ1-5; D ambiguous. Per the germline V gene, CDR1 is MNHNS and CDR2 is SASEGT. V was cut by 5 bases and J by 2 bases, with 7 bases left in between. This CDR3 comprises 13 residues.